The rows below give T cell receptor beta chains drawn from one sample of a study of cytomegalovirus exposure and HLA in healthy donors. This table comes from immunoSEQ multiplex PCR, and its TCRdb copy is limited to in-frame clones, with some not included. This table has some 170,000 clones, about four fifths appearing once. Sequenced material: PBMCs. These receptors were taken from a woman aged 45 to 65 in good health and CMV-seronegative. Each CDR3 is given with its conserved first and last residue. The D gene is left open where the match is weak.

d_gene,j_gene,v_gene,CDR3aa
TRBD2,TRBJ2-2,TRBV9,CASSATGTSTTGELFF
.,TRBJ2-5,TRBV29-1,CSVTQGQETQYF
TRBD1,TRBJ2-7,TRBV2,CASNDQGASYEQYF
TRBD1,TRBJ1-1,TRBV7-2,CASSALTGEFTEAFF
TRBD1,TRBJ1-2,TRBV7-9,CASSPSAGGNYGYTF
TRBD2,TRBJ2-6,TRBV7-2,CASSLQGGASGANVLTF
.,TRBJ2-5,TRBV18,CASSPRGGAEETQYF
TRBD1,TRBJ1-2,TRBV7-9,CSSSLSTGGGYGYTF
.,TRBJ2-7,TRBV13,CASSLGGQDLYEQYF
TRBD1,TRBJ1-2,TRBV5-1,CASSPTGQGHGYTF
.,TRBJ2-1,TRBV2,CASSIGGGRNEQFF
TRBD1,TRBJ2-1,TRBV29-1,CSVGTGEDEQFF
TRBD1,TRBJ1-6,TRBV19,CASSNPRDRLNSPLHF
.,TRBJ2-1,TRBV6-5,CASIAYNEQFF
TRBD2,TRBJ2-1,TRBV9,CASSVVPGLAGGLSYNEQFF
TRBD1,TRBJ1-3,TRBV25-1,CASSRTGEGSGNTIYF
.,TRBJ1-2,TRBV5-8,CASSRTNRNYGYTF
TRBD1,TRBJ1-2,TRBV11-2,CASSSQAGTVYGYTF
.,TRBJ1-1,TRBV6-1,CASSEASGYTEAFF
.,TRBJ1-1,TRBV6-6,CASNSGGVGNTEAFF
TRBD2,TRBJ2-5,TRBV14,CASSPLSGSAETQYF
TRBD1,TRBJ1-1,TRBV6-5,CASSRTGGEAFF
TRBD2,TRBJ2-1,TRBV6-1,CASSDSGRHNEQFF
.,TRBJ2-7,TRBV29-1,CSARGSYEQYF
.,TRBJ1-2,TRBV18,CASSHVSGIYGYTF
TRBD1,TRBJ2-1,TRBV10-2,CASRSGQGQGYEQFF
.,TRBJ1-2,TRBV4-1,CASSQDTLSDGAWYGYTF
TRBD1,TRBJ2-7,TRBV6-5,CASSSPRDRTYEQYF
TRBD1,TRBJ1-1,TRBV29-1,CSVQQGIGTTEAFF
.,TRBJ2-2,TRBV15,CATSRVRGSTGELFF
.,TRBJ1-2,TRBV10-3,CAITGDTNYGYTF
TRBD1,TRBJ2-7,TRBV4-3,CASSQGGQYEQYF
TRBD1,TRBJ1-2,TRBV10-3,CAISDYDREGYTF
TRBD2,TRBJ2-1,TRBV30,CAWTSGRAEQFF
TRBD2,TRBJ2-1,TRBV6-6,CASRMRTSYNEQFF
TRBD1,TRBJ1-3,TRBV27,CASRNRGQDTIYF
TRBD1,TRBJ1-5,TRBV28,CASSFGAGGFQPQHF
.,TRBJ1-1,TRBV28,CASSFQGWTEAFF
TRBD1,TRBJ2-7,TRBV7-9,CASSSPGQSYEQYF
.,TRBJ2-7,TRBV7-2,CASSPGSARVGSYEQYF
TRBD1,TRBJ2-5,TRBV5-6,CASRSTGTETQYF
TRBD1,TRBJ2-4,TRBV2,CASSEFRTGDGNIQYF
TRBD2,TRBJ2-2,TRBV7-2,CASSRTSGGPRTGELFF
.,TRBJ1-1,TRBV19,CASTATPVSAFF
.,TRBJ1-2,TRBV15,CATSRPGGEKGYGYTF
.,TRBJ1-2,TRBV6-4,CASSPGGSGGYTF
.,TRBJ1-5,TRBV28,CASSLPGGSNQPQHF
TRBD1,TRBJ2-5,TRBV19,CASSQGQGGTQYF
TRBD2,TRBJ2-7,TRBV28,CASGLAGVSEQYF
TRBD1,TRBJ1-4,TRBV5-1,CASSLGDRGHEKLFF
.,TRBJ1-2,TRBV28,CASSTGYTNYGYTF
.,TRBJ1-3,TRBV19,CASGVIGNTIYF
.,TRBJ2-5,TRBV21-1,CASSKWRERRETQYF